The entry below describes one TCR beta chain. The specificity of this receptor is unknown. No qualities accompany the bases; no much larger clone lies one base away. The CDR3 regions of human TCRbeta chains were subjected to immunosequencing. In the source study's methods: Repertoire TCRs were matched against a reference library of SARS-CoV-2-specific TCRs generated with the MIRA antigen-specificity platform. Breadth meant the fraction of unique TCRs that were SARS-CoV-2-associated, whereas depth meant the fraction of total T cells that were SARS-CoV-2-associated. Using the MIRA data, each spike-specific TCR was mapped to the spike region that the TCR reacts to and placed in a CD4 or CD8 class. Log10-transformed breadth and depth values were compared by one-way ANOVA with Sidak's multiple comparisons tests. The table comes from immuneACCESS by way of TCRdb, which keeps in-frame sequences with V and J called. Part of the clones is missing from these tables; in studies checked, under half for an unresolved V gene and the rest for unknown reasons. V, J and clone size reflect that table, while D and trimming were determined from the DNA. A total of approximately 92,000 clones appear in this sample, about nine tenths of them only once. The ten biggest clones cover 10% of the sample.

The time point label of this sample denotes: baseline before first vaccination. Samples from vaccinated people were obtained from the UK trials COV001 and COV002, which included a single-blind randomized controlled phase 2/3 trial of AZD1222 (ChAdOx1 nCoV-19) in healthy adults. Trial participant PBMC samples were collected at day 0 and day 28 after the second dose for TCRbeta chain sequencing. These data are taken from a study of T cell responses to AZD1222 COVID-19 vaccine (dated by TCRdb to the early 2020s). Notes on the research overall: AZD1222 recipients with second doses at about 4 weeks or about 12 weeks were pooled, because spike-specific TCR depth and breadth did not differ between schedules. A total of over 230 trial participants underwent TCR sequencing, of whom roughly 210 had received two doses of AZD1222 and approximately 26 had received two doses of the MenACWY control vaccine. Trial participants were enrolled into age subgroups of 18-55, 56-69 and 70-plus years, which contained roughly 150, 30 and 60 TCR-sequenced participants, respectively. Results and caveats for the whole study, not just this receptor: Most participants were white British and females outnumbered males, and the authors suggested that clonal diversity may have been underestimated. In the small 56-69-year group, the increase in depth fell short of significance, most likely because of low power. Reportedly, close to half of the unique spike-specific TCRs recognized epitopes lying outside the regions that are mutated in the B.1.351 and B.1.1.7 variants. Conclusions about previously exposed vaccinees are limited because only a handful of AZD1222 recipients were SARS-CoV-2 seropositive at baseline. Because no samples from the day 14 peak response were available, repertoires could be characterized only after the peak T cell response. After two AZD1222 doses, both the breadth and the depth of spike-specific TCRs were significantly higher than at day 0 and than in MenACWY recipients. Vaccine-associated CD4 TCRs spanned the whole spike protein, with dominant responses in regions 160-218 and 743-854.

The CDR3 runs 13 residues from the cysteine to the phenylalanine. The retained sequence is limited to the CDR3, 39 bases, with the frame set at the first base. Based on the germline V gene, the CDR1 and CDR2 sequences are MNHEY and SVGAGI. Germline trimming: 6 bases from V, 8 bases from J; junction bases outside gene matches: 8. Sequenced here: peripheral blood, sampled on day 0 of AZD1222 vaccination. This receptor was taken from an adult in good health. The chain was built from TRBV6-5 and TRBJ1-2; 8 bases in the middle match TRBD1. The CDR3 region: CASRDREGRGYTF. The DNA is TGTGCCAGCAGGGACAGGGAAGGACGGGGCTACACCTTC.